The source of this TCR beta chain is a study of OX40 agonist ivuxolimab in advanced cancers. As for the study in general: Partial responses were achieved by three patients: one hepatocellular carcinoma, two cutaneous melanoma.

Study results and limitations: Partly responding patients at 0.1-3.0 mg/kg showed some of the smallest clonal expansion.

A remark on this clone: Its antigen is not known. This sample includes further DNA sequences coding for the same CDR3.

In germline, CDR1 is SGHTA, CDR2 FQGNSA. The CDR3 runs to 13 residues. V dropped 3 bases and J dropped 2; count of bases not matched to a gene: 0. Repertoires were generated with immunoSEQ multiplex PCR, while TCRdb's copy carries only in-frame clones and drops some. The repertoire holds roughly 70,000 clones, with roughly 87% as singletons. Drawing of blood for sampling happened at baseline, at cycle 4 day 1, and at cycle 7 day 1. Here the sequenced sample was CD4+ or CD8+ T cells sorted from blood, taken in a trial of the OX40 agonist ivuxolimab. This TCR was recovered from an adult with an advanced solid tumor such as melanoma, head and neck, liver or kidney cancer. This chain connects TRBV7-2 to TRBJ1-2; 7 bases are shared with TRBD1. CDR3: CASSLGQNYGYTF. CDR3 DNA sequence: TGTGCCAGCAGCTTGGGACAGAACTATGGCTACACCTTC.